This is a list of T cell receptor beta chains from one sample in a study of PD-1 blockade in classical Hodgkin lymphoma. The repertoire was sequenced with immunoSEQ multiplex PCR; TCRdb's copy has only in-frame clones and lacks some. This sample has approximately 25,000 clones; about three quarters occur once, and the top ten carry around 2.3%. Sequencing used CD4+ T cells from blood, obtained at baseline. The source is a human donor with classical Hodgkin lymphoma. Each CDR3 is given with its conserved first and last residue. The order of the fields is J gene, V gene, CDR3 protein.

>TRBJ2-3|TRBV16
CASSRTSGSDTQYF
>TRBJ2-1|TRBV6-4
CASSTGLNEQFF
>TRBJ2-5|TRBV19
CASSTPRGGTGGETQYF
>TRBJ1-1|TRBV2
CASRTGKNTEAFF
>TRBJ2-5|TRBV18
CASSPPQSFGTKETQYF
>TRBJ2-1|TRBV7-8
CASSLARTGYNEQFF
>TRBJ1-2|TRBV15
CATSRDSYGYTF
>TRBJ1-2|TRBV5-6
CASSFGQGSEDGYTF
>TRBJ2-1|TRBV9
CASSAGGDTYNEQFF
>TRBJ1-2|TRBV9
CASSVGPDYGYTF
>TRBJ1-5|TRBV18
CASSPEQGVQPQHF
>.|TRBV7-9
CASSLGDSTESYEQYF
>TRBJ1-1|TRBV5-1
CASSPGNTEAFF
>TRBJ1-3|TRBV21-1
CASSSDRVERAIYF
>TRBJ1-6|TRBV6-4
CASSVASSYNSPLHF
>TRBJ1-1|TRBV6-5
CASTFQRRGTEAFF
>TRBJ2-7|TRBV15
CATSRDALGGVHEQYF
>TRBJ1-6|TRBV27
CASALDKWGSPLHF
>TRBJ1-2|TRBV5-5
CASSSPGGNGYTF
>TRBJ2-5|TRBV5-4
CASSSGGTKETQYF
>TRBJ1-4|TRBV14
CASSQERSAGFNEKLFF
>TRBJ2-1|TRBV9
CASSVEGGRLNEQFF
>TRBJ2-1|TRBV7-9
CASSLERRGRSYNEQFF
>TRBJ2-5|TRBV7-2
CASSLVFYQETQYF
>TRBJ1-5|TRBV7-9
CASSLGGPPQPQHF
>TRBJ1-5|TRBV30
CAWNRGRSNQPQHF
>TRBJ2-5|TRBV7-2
CASSLVAAIQETQYF
>TRBJ2-7|TRBV5-4
CASNLAASGGSYEQYF
>TRBJ2-5|TRBV10-3
CAISEGTSGGETQYF
>TRBJ1-1|TRBV6-6
CASRLQGAAFF
>TRBJ1-1|TRBV7-2
CASSLYTMNTEAFF
>TRBJ1-5|TRBV4-3
CASSQERGQPQHF
>TRBJ2-2|TRBV30
CAWRGGVPGELFF
>TRBJ2-5|TRBV30
CAWSPRETQYF
>TRBJ1-5|TRBV28
CASMKGKGSQPQHF
>TRBJ1-2|TRBV6-5
CASSYAGSPNYGYTF
>TRBJ2-2|TRBV5-1
CASQNLAGGRDTGELFF